This record covers a single TCR beta chain. Its matching antigen is unknown. The sample belongs to a study of T cell repertoires in cytomegalovirus infection. Turning to the study itself: HLA-C-restricted CMV epitopes, recently identified, and well-studied HLA-B-restricted ones were used by the study. Matching HLA type and CMV infection were both indicated by public TCR beta signatures. Study-level results: CMV carriers with the relevant HLA were identified by cumulative public TCR beta family frequency. In two of eight donors, the top clonotype was HLA-C-restricted CMV-specific.

The V and J ends lost 1 base and 13 bases respectively, with 11 bases between them. The CDR3 extends over 11 amino acids. Germline values: CDR1 DFQATT, CDR2 SNEGSKA (reference sequence). TCRdb reprocessed the reads with MiXCR, giving one entry per CDR3 protein. Here the sample spans approximately 280,000 distinct CDR3 sequences, about 20% being singletons. The sample consisted of cultured PBMCs, taken from culture after CMV antigen stimulation. This clonotype was obtained from a human donor in good health (CMV status not recorded). Some clones in this sample may be carry-over from other donors' samples. The genes are TRBV20-1 and TRBJ2-4; D may correspond to TRBD1 or TRBD2 (5 bases each). The CDR3: CSARVLRDQYF. Written as DNA, the CDR3 is TGCAGTGCTAGAGTGCTTCGGGACCAGTACTTC.